This T cell receptor (beta chain) appears in the sequencing data of a study of cytomegalovirus exposure and HLA in healthy donors. The CDR3 has 12 amino acids. Trimming shortened V by 2 bases and J by 5 bases, and 6 bases separated the two germline ends. CDR1 is SGHAT and CDR2 is FQDESV in the germline V gene (reference sequence). Regarding the study as a whole: According to the study, roughly 180 TCR beta chains were cytomegalovirus-associated.

The protocol was immunoSEQ multiplex PCR, while the TCRdb copy is restricted to in-frame clones and leaves out a portion. This repertoire shows fewer than 350,000 clones, over 75% found once; its top ten account for over 0.85%. Concerning this clone: Its antigen is currently unknown.

The TCR was taken from a woman aged 18-35 years in good health and CMV-seronegative. The V call is TRBV11-1, the J call TRBJ1-2; no clear D. The sample taken for sequencing was PBMCs. In nucleotides, the CDR3 is TGTGCCAGCAGCTTATCGGGGTATGGCTACACCTTC. It translates to CASSLSGYGYTF.